The 15 T cell receptor beta chains presented below share a single source sample, sequenced in a study of cytomegalovirus exposure and HLA in healthy donors. Only in-frame clones appear in the TCRdb table, and some are missing; sequencing was by immunoSEQ multiplex PCR. The sample yields tens of thousands of clones, 89% seen once. What was sequenced was PBMCs. The receptor source for this set is a woman under 30 in good health and CMV-seronegative.

This chain joins TRBV6-4 and TRBJ1-2; no definite D call. The germline V gene has CDR1 MRHNA and CDR2 SNTAGT. CDR3 size: 15 residues. V was trimmed by 3 bases and J by 6 bases, leaving 17 bases between them. The chain's CDR3 is CASSEIDGVRDGYTF. The DNA of the CDR3 is TGTGCCAGCAGTGAAATTGACGGGGTTCGGGATGGCTACACCTTC.

V gene TRBV28 combines with J gene TRBJ1-2, with TRBD1 matching over 11 bases. The CDR3 is made up of 14 amino acids. Germline values: CDR1 MDHEN, CDR2 SYDVKM. V was clipped by 8 bases and J by 10 bases; unmatched bases: 12. In DNA form, the CDR3 reads TGTGCCAGCGGCGAAGGAACGGGACAGGGGGACTACACCTTC. Translating it yields CASGEGTGQGDYTF.

The chain couples TRBV4-1 to TRBJ1-1; D is perhaps TRBD1 (5 bases). CDR3 length equals 14 residues. The germline gives CDR1 MGHRA, CDR2 YSYEKL. Trimming removed 2 bases at V and 5 bases at J, with 12 bases between. CDR3 residues: CASSQTGLGTEAFF. In nucleotides, the CDR3 is TGCGCCAGCAGCCAAACAGGATTGGGAACTGAAGCTTTCTTT.

This clone occurred a few times. V gene TRBV5-1 combines with J gene TRBJ1-3, with 7 bases matching TRBD1. Trimming removed 1 base from V and 4 bases from J; junction bases left unmatched: 8. CDR1 SGHRS and CDR2 YFSETQ come from the germline V gene. The CDR3 loop spans 16 amino acids. The CDR3 sequence: CASSLRQTGTGNTIYF. CDR3 in DNA: TGCGCCAGCAGCTTGCGCCAGACAGGGACGGGAAACACCATATATTTT.

In nucleotides, the CDR3 is TGTGCCAGCAGCTGGGACAGTAAAGCTTTCTTT. It encodes CASSWDSKAFF. The V and J genes are TRBV28 and TRBJ1-1; 7 nucleotides line up with TRBD1. V dropped 6 bases and J dropped 9; count of bases not matched to a gene: 4. CDR1 is MDHEN and CDR2 is SYDVKM in the germline V gene. This CDR3 region has 11 residues.

The chain joins TRBV7-6 to TRBJ2-5; 9 nucleotides align to TRBD2. Germline assignment: CDR1 SGHVS and CDR2 FNYEAQ. This CDR3 is built from 15 residues. With 5 bases clipped from V and 2 bases from J, the junction kept 6 bases outside the gene matches. For the CDR3, the DNA is TGTGCCAGCAGCCAACCAACTAGCGGGCAAGAGACCCAGTACTTC. It yields the protein CASSQPTSGQETQYF.

The rearrangement joins TRBV7-9 to TRBJ2-7; 8 nucleotides agree with TRBD1. Unmatched junction bases numbered 4, after V lost 3 bases and J lost 3 bases. In germline, CDR1 is SEHNR, CDR2 FQNEAQ (reference sequence). This CDR3 is built from 14 residues. The CDR3 DNA is TGTGCCAGCAGCTTTACACAGGGGGGCTACGAGCAGTACTTC. Translated, it gives CASSFTQGGYEQYF.

The chain carries TRBV4-2 and TRBJ1-4; possible D gene TRBD1, 5 bases. Germline loops: CDR1 LGHNA, CDR2 YNFKEQ. Trimming cost V 6 bases and J 14 bases, with 13 bases left between them. The CDR3 runs to 11 residues. The CDR3 is CASSRPGSLFF. The DNA of the CDR3 is TGTGCCAGCAGTCGCCCAGGGTCTCTGTTTTTT.

This sequence joins TRBV6-6 and TRBJ1-2; D may be TRBD1 (6 bases). CDR1 is MNHNY and CDR2 is SVGAGI in the germline V gene (reference sequence). The CDR3 has 15 amino acids. Trimming shortened V by 0 bases and J by 4 bases, and 12 bases separated the two germline ends. The CDR3 region has the DNA TGTGCCAGCAGTTACTCAGGCAGGGGCACCTATGGCTACACCTTC. Amino acid sequence: CASSYSGRGTYGYTF.

The genes are TRBV5-4 and TRBJ2-3, with 12 bases lining up with TRBD2. Germline V gene lookup returns CDR1 SGHNT and CDR2 YYREEE (reference sequence). The CDR3 is made up of 17 amino acids. V lost 4 bases to trimming and J lost 5 bases; unmatched junction nucleotides: 11. CDR3 coding DNA: TGTGCCAGCAGCCGAGAATTGACTAGCGGGAGTGGAGATACGCAGTATTTT. Protein product: CASSRELTSGSGDTQYF.

The V and J genes are TRBV6-4 and TRBJ1-1; the D gene is possibly TRBD1 (6 bases). This CDR3 is built from 13 residues. Per germline, CDR1 MRHNA and CDR2 SNTAGT. Between the trimmed V and J ends, which lost 2 bases and 8 bases, there was a span of 12 bases. DNA of the CDR3: TGTGCCAGCAGTGACATGACAGGAATGGAAGCTTTCTTT. Its translation is CASSDMTGMEAFF.

V gene TRBV9 combines with J gene TRBJ2-7; 11 nucleotides line up with TRBD1. The CDR3 spans 14 residues. Trimming removed 3 bases from V and 4 bases from J; junction bases left unmatched: 3. Per germline, CDR1 SGDLS and CDR2 YYNGEE. The CDR3 reads CASSARDRGYEQYF. The CDR3 DNA sequence: TGTGCCAGCAGCGCCCGGGACAGGGGGTACGAGCAGTACTTC.

The rearrangement joins TRBV6-6 to TRBJ1-5, with a possible D match to TRBD1 (6 bases). Trimming removed 4 bases at V and 2 bases at J, with 15 bases between. CDR3 size: 16 residues. Germline lookup yields CDR1 MNHNY and CDR2 SVGAGI (reference sequence). CDR3 nucleotide sequence: TGTGCCAGCAGTTCCTTGGACAGAGGGGGCAATCAGCCCCAGCATTTT. Residues: CASSSLDRGGNQPQHF.

The chain has TRBV10-3 and TRBJ2-7; 10 nucleotides align to TRBD2. The CDR3 extends over 13 amino acids. The V gene end was trimmed by 4 bases and the J gene end by 3 bases; junction bases not matched to a gene: 0. Germline CDR1 reads ENHRY; CDR2 reads SYGVKD. The CDR3 DNA reads as TGTGCCATCAGTGCTAGCGGGGGCTACGAGCAGTACTTC. Its translation: CAISASGGYEQYF.

V usage is TRBV5-8 and J usage is TRBJ2-2; 13 bases match TRBD2. Germline lookup yields CDR1 SGHTS and CDR2 YDEGEE. Germline trimming cut 0 bases from V and 3 bases from J; bases unmatched to any gene: 5. This CDR3 is built from 18 residues. CDR3 in amino acids: CASSLELTSGGHTGELFF. As DNA, the CDR3 is TGTGCCAGCAGCTTGGAGTTGACTAGCGGGGGGCACACCGGGGAGCTGTTTTTT.